Following are 5 T cell receptor beta chains from one sample sequenced in a study of T cell responses to AZD1222 COVID-19 vaccine. Method: immunoSEQ multiplex PCR; TCRdb's copy keeps in-frame clones and lacks some. The sample shows 75,000 to 90,000 clones, 75% to 95% of them seen only once. This specimen was peripheral blood, taken 28 days after the second AZD1222 dose. These receptors all come from an adult who received the AZD1222 COVID-19 vaccine.

This clone was seen just once. The chain carries TRBV11-2 and TRBJ1-2; a possible D gene is TRBD1 (6 bases). The CDR3 covers 13 residues. The germline gives CDR1 SGHAT, CDR2 FQNNGV. V was shortened by 1 base and J by 8 bases, with 11 bases between the two germline ends. DNA of the CDR3: TGTGCCAGCAGCTTAGGGGGGGCATGGGGCTACACCTTC. Translated, it gives CASSLGGAWGYTF.

The chain uses TRBV4-2 and TRBJ2-7, with 7 nucleotides matching TRBD2. The CDR3 spans 14 residues. Germline V CDR1 and CDR2: LGHNA, YNFKEQ. The ends lost 3 bases at V and 6 bases at J; junction bases unmatched: 8. CDR3 bases: TGTGCCAGCAGCCAGGGGAGGGCCACTCTCGAGCAGTACTTC. Its translation: CASSQGRATLEQYF.

This chain uses TRBV6-4 with TRBJ2-7; tentatively, D is TRBD1 (6 bases). Germline-derived CDR1 and CDR2 are MRHNA and SNTAGT. The CDR3 spans 15 residues. V lost 6 bases and J 5 bases, leaving 20 bases between the germline ends. The CDR3 nucleotides read TGTGCCAGCAGGGAACCGGGACACCCGAGGGACGAGCAGTACTTC. Protein product: CASREPGHPRDEQYF.

This clone was found once. The V call is TRBV28, the J call TRBJ2-3; perhaps TRBD2 as D (6 bases). Germline CDR1 is MDHEN and CDR2 is SYDVKM. The CDR3 is made up of 14 amino acids. The V end was cut by 7 bases, the J end by 2 bases, with 13 bases between. Written as DNA, the CDR3 is TGTGCCAGCAAACCGTTAGCGGCCACAGATACGCAGTATTTT. It specifies CASKPLAATDTQYF. Full variable domain (outside the CDR3, taken from reference TRBV28 and TRBJ2-3): DVKVTQSSRYLVKRTGEKVFLECVQDMDHENMFWYRQDPGLGLRLIYFSYDVKMKEKGDIPEGYSVSREKKERFSLILESASTNQTSMYLCASKPLAATDTQYFGPGTRLTVL.

The chain combines TRBV6-5 with TRBJ2-7; a weak D match, TRBD1 (6 bases). Germline CDR1 reads MNHEY; CDR2 reads SVGAGI. The CDR3 totals 14 residues. V was trimmed by 5 bases and J by 2 bases, leaving 13 bases between them. The CDR3 reads CASSPTGPAYEQYF. CDR3 DNA: TGTGCCAGCAGTCCAACAGGGCCTGCCTACGAGCAGTACTTC.